This is a list of T cell receptor beta chains from one sample in a study of Tregs in tolerant kidney transplant recipients. The assay was immunoSEQ multiplex PCR, and TCRdb's table has in-frame clones only and misses some. Of 100,000 to 150,000 clones in the sample, almost 95% were seen once. Sequencing input: CD4+ T cells from blood. All receptors come from a human donor in good health. Each CDR3 is given with its conserved first and last residue. The D gene is left open where the match is weak. The listing skips clone size in some rows; elsewhere it reads once, few, many or a size class.

>-|TRBV11-2|TRBJ2-7|-
CASSSGGAPYEQYF
TGTGCCAGCAGCTCTGGGGGGGCCCCCTACGAGCAGTACTTC
>-|TRBV27|TRBJ2-7|-
CASSLWPRGAYEQYF
TGTGCCAGCAGTTTATGGCCCCGAGGGGCCTACGAGCAGTACTTC
>TRBD2|TRBV2|TRBJ2-2|-
CASSRLAGVPNTGELFF
TGTGCCAGCTCAAGACTAGCGGGAGTCCCGAACACCGGGGAGCTGTTTTTT
>-|TRBV25-1|TRBJ1-4|-
CASSRLTGGEKLFF
TGTGCCAGCAGCAGACTGACAGGAGGAGAAAAACTGTTTTTT
>-|TRBV5-8|TRBJ2-1|-
CASSLDASTNEQFF
TGTGCCAGCAGCTTGGACGCCTCGACCAATGAGCAGTTCTTC
>-|TRBV5-1|TRBJ1-1|-
CASSFQNTEAFF
TGCGCCAGCAGCTTTCAGAACACTGAAGCTTTCTTT
>TRBD1|TRBV29-1|TRBJ1-5|-
CSVGTGDQPQHF
TGCAGCGTGGGGACAGGGGATCAGCCCCAGCATTTT
>TRBD2|TRBV29-1|TRBJ2-1|-
CSVGPIGSGRAVGEQFF
TGCAGCGTTGGACCCATTGGGAGCGGGAGGGCCGTCGGCGAGCAGTTCTTC
>-|TRBV27|TRBJ2-2|-
CASKGGPNTGELFF
TGTGCCAGCAAGGGCGGGCCGAACACCGGGGAGCTGTTTTTT
>-|TRBV10-3|TRBJ1-3|-
CAISYSSGNTIYF
TGTGCCATCAGCTACAGCTCTGGAAACACCATATATTTT
>-|TRBV29-1|TRBJ2-7|-
CSAAAAAPSEQYF
TGCAGCGCCGCCGCTGCGGCCCCTAGCGAGCAGTACTTC
>TRBD1|TRBV6-4|TRBJ1-1|-
CATRGQLNTEAFF
TGTGCCACCCGGGGACAGCTGAACACTGAAGCTTTCTTT
>TRBD2|TRBV5-1|TRBJ2-5|-
CASSLEGSGRGETQYF
TGCGCCAGCAGCTTGGAAGGTAGCGGGAGAGGGGAGACCCAGTACTTC
>-|TRBV4-1|TRBJ2-4|-
CASSQVPAPKNIQYF
TGCGCCAGCAGCCAAGTCCCAGCGCCCAAAAACATTCAGTACTTC
>-|TRBV7-2|TRBJ1-2|-
CASSPAGLPYTF
TGTGCCAGCAGCCCCGCCGGCCTACCCTACACCTTC
>-|TRBV21-1|TRBJ2-3|-
CASSKKRLAGGDTQYF
TGTGCCAGCAGCAAGAAACGACTAGCGGGAGGGGATACGCAGTATTTT
>-|TRBV7-8|TRBJ2-1|-
CASSAAQGGGFGAYNEQFF
TGTGCCAGCTCCGCGGCCCAGGGGGGCGGATTTGGCGCCTACAATGAGCAGTTCTTC
>TRBD1|TRBV6-6|TRBJ1-2|-
CASSRGQGNYGYTF
TGTGCCAGCAGCCGCGGACAGGGAAACTATGGCTACACCTTC
>TRBD1|TRBV7-2|TRBJ1-2|-
CASSIGQGANYGYTF
TGTGCCAGCAGCATCGGACAGGGGGCTAACTATGGCTACACCTTC
>TRBD2|TRBV5-8|TRBJ2-1|-
CASSLGGGTYNEQFF
TGTGCCAGCAGCCTGGGGGGGGGAACCTACAATGAGCAGTTCTTC
>-|TRBV11-2|TRBJ2-4|-
CASSLYRDKVKNIQYF
TGTGCCAGCAGCTTATACCGGGACAAAGTCAAAAACATTCAGTACTTC
>-|TRBV30|TRBJ2-3|-
CAWSVVDRHTDTQYF
TGTGCCTGGAGTGTAGTCGACCGTCACACAGATACGCAGTATTTT
>-|TRBV6-1|TRBJ2-1|-
CASIGLYNEQFF
TGTGCCAGCATTGGCCTCTACAATGAGCAGTTCTTC
>TRBD2|TRBV6-6|TRBJ2-5|few
CASSYLAGRETQYF
TGTGCCAGTAGTTATCTAGCGGGGAGAGAGACCCAGTACTTC
>-|TRBV10-3|TRBJ1-2|-
CAIRTAATDGYTF
TGTGCCATCAGGACGGCGGCTACGGATGGCTACACCTTC
>-|TRBV4-1|TRBJ1-3|-
CASSQGLQGTGNTIYF
TGCGCCAGCAGCCAAGGCCTCCAAGGGACTGGAAACACCATATATTTT
>-|TRBV19|TRBJ1-2|-
CASSPRAATANYGYTF
TGTGCCAGTAGCCCCCGGGCGGCCACGGCCAACTATGGCTACACCTTC
>TRBD2|TRBV18|TRBJ2-1|once
CASSRLTSGSYNEQFF
TGTGCCAGCTCTCGACTAACTAGCGGTTCCTACAATGAGCAGTTCTTC
>-|TRBV6-5|TRBJ1-5|-
CASRAGFSNQPQHF
TGTGCCAGCAGGGCAGGGTTTAGCAATCAGCCCCAGCATTTT
>-|TRBV30|TRBJ2-1|-
CAWSVNEQFF
TGTGCCTGGAGTGTTAATGAGCAGTTCTTC
>TRBD1|TRBV19|TRBJ2-2|-
CASKSGQGLAGELFF
TGTGCCAGTAAATCGGGACAGGGATTGGCCGGGGAGCTGTTTTTT
>TRBD1|TRBV4-2|TRBJ2-3|-
CASSRTGTNTDTQYF
TGTGCCAGCAGCCGGACAGGGACAAACACAGATACGCAGTATTTT
>-|TRBV6-5|TRBJ2-7|-
CASSPISGNEQYF
TGTGCCAGCAGCCCCATCTCAGGGAACGAGCAGTACTTC
>TRBD2|TRBV5-6|TRBJ2-1|-
CASSLVAGAFIEQFF
TGTGCCAGCAGCTTGGTGGCGGGAGCTTTTATTGAGCAGTTCTTC
>TRBD1|TRBV18|TRBJ1-2|medium-sized
CASSRNTDRAVGYTF
TGTGCCAGCTCGCGAAACACTGACAGGGCTGTGGGCTACACCTTC
>TRBD1|TRBV6-5|TRBJ2-2|-
CASSYGQGVWAGELFF
TGTGCCAGCAGTTACGGCCAGGGGGTGTGGGCCGGGGAGCTGTTTTTT
>TRBD1|TRBV4-2|TRBJ1-5|-
CASSQDLRGQQPQHF
TGTGCCAGCAGCCAAGATCTGAGGGGGCAACAGCCCCAGCATTTT
>-|TRBV27|TRBJ2-5|-
CASSLGTGSPQETQYF
TGTGCCAGCAGTCTCGGAACGGGGAGTCCTCAAGAGACCCAGTACTTC
>-|TRBV11-1|TRBJ2-7|-
CASSLRLGADEQYF
TGTGCCAGCAGCTTAAGGTTGGGGGCTGACGAGCAGTACTTC
>-|TRBV2|TRBJ1-4|few
CASSESGDGPFIEKLFF
TGTGCCAGCAGTGAGTCGGGGGACGGTCCTTTTATTGAAAAACTGTTTTTT
>TRBD2|TRBV30|TRBJ2-5|-
CAWGLGRSGGTQYF
TGTGCCTGGGGTCTAGGCAGGTCGGGAGGGACCCAGTACTTC